This T cell receptor (beta chain) was captured by sequencing in a study of T cell responses to AZD1222 COVID-19 vaccine. Whole-study results and caveats: Nearly half of the spike-specific TCRs reportedly recognize variant regions that carry no mutations.

Regarding this clone: What it binds is unknown.

Per germline, CDR1 SGHTS and CDR2 YDEGEE. The CDR3 contains 14 residues. V was trimmed by 1 base and J by 7 bases, leaving 12 bases between them. The protocol was immunoSEQ multiplex PCR, while the TCRdb copy is restricted to in-frame clones and leaves out a portion. The sample has approximately 120,000 clones; approximately 86% are singletons. This chain connects TRBV5-8 to TRBJ1-5; D not certain. The TCR was taken from an adult in good health. The sample consisted of peripheral blood, taken on day 0 of MenACWY control vaccination. CDR3 nucleotide sequence: TGTGCCAGCAGCTTGATGACTTACGGGCAGCCCCAGCATTTT. It codes for CASSLMTYGQPQHF.